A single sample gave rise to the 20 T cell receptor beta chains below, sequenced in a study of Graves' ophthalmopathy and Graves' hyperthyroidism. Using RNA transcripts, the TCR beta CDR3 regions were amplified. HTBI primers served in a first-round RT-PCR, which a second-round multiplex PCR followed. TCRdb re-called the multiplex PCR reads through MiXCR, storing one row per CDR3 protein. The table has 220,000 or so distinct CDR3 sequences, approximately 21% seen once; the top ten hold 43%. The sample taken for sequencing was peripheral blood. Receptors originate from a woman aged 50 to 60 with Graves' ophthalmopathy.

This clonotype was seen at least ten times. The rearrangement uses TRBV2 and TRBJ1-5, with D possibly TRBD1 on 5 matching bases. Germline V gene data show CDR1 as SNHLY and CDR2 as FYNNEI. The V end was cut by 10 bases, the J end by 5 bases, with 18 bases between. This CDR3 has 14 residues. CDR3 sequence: CATRYSGSDQPQHF. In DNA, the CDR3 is TGTGCCACCCGATACTCAGGGTCGGATCAGCCCCAGCATTTT.

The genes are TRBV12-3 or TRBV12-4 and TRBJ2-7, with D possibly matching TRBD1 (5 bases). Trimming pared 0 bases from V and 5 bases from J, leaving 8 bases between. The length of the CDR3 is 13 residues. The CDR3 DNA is TGTGCCAGCAGTTTAGCTTCAGGGAACGAGCAGTACTTC. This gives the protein CASSLASGNEQYF.

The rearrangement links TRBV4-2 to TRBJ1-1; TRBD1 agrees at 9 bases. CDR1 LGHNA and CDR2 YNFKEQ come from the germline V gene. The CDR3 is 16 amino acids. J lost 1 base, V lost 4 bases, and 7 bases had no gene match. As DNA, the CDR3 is TGTGCCAGCAGCCTTAGGACAGGGGAAACGAACACTGAAGCTTTCTTT. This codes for CASSLRTGETNTEAFF.

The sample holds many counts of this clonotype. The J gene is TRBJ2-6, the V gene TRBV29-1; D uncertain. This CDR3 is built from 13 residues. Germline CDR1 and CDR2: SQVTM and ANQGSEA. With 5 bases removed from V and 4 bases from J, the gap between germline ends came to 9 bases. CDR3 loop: CSVRSSGANVLTF. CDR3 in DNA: TGCAGCGTTCGGAGTTCAGGGGCCAACGTCCTGACTTTC.

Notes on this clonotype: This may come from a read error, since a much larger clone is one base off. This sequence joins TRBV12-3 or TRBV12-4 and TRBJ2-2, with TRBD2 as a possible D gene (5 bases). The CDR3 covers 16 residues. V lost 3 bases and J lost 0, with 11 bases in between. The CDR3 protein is CASSLGRRTNTGELFF. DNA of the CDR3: TGTGCCAGCAGTTTGGGGAGACGTACGAACACCGGGGAGCTGTTTTTT.

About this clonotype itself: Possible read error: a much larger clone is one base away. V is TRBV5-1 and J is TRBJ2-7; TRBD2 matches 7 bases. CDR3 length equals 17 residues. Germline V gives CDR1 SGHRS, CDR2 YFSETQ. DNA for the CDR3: TGCGCCAGCAGCCATAAGGTAGGGCTAGCGGTCTCCTACGAGCAGTGCTTC. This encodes CASSHKVGLAVSYEQCF.

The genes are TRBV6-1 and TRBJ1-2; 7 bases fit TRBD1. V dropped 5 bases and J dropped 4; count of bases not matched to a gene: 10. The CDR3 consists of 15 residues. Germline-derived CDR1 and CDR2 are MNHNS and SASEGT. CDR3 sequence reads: CASSTFRGSLYGYTF. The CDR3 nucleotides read TGTGCCAGCAGTACGTTCAGGGGGTCCCTCTATGGCTACACCTTC.

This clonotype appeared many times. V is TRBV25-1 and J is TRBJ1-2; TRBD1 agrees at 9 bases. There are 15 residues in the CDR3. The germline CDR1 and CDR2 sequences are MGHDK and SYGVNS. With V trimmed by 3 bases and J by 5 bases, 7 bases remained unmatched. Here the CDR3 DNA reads TGTGCCAGCAGTGATACAGGGGGCCCCCTTTATGGCTACACCTTC. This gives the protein CASSDTGGPLYGYTF.

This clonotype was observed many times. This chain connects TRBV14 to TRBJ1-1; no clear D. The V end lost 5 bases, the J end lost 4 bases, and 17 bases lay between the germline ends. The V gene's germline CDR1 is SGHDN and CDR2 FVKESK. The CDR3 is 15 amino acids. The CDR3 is CASSLHSTTSTEAFF. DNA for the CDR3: TGTGCCAGCAGCTTACACTCGACGACATCCACTGAAGCTTTCTTT.

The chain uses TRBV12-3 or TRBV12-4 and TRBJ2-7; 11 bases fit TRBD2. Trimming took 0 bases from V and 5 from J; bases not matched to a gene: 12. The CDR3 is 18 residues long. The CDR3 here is CASSLARGSGRVMNEQYF. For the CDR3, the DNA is TGTGCCAGCAGTTTAGCGAGGGGTAGCGGGAGGGTGATGAACGAGCAGTACTTC.

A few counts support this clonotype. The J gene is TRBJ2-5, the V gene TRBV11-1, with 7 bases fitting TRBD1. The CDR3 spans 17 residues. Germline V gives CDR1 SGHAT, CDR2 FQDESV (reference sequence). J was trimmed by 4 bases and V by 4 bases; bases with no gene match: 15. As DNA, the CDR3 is TGTGCCAGCAGCTCGGTAGGGGGCGAGGAGTTCCCAGAGACCCAGTACTTC. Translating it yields CASSSVGGEEFPETQYF.

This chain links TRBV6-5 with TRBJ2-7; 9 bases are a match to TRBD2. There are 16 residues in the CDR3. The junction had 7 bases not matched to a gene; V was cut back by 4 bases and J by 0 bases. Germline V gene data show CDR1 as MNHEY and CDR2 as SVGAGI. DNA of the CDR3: TGTGCCAGCAGTTCCCCCCTAGCGGGGAGCTCCTACGAGCAGTACTTC. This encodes CASSSPLAGSSYEQYF.

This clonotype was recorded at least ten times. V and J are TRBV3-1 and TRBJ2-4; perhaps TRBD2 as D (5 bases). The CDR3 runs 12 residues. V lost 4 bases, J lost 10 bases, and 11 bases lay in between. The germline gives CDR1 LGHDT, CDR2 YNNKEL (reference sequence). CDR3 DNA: TGTGCCAGCAGCCCCCCGGGAAGGATTCAGTACTTC. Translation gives CASSPPGRIQYF.

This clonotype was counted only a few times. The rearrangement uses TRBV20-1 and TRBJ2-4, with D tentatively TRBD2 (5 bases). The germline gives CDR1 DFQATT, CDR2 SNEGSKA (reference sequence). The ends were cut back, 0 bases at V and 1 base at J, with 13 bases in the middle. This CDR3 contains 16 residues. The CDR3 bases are TGCAGTGCTAGAGATGTGGGAGACGGGGCCAAAAACATTCAGTACTTC. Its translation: CSARDVGDGAKNIQYF.

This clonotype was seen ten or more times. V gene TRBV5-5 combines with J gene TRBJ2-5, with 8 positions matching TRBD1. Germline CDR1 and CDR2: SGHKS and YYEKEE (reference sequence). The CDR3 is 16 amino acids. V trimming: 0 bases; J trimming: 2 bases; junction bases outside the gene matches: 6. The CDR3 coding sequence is TGTGCCAGCAGCTTGGCGCTGCGGACAGGGCAAGAGACCCAGTACTTC. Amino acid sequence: CASSLALRTGQETQYF.

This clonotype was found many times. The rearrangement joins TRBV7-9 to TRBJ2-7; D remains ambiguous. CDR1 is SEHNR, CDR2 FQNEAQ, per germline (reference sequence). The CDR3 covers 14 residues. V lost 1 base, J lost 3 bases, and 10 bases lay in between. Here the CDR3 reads CASSLVPTYYEQYF. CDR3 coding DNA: TGTGCCAGCAGCTTAGTTCCGACCTACTACGAGCAGTACTTC.

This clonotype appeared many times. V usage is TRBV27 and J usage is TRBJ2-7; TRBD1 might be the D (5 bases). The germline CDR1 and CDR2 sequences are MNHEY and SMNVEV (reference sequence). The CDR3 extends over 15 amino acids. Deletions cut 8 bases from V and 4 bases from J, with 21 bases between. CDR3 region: CASPRRAGLDYEQYF. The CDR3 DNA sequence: TGTGCCAGCCCCCGACGGGCAGGGTTGGATTACGAGCAGTACTTC.

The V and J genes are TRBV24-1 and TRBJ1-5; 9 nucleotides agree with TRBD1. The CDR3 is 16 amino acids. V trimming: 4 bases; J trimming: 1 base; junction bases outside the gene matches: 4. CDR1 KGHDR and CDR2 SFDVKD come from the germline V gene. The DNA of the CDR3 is TGTGCCACCAGTGACCCCGGGACAGGGAGCAATCAGCCCCAGCATTTT. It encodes CATSDPGTGSNQPQHF.

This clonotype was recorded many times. CDR3 in amino acids: CSVGIPRGSPTRGYTF. Here the CDR3 DNA reads TGCAGCGTTGGGATCCCGAGAGGCTCACCCACACGTGGCTACACCTTC. The rearrangement uses TRBV29-1 and TRBJ1-2; D unresolved. Germline CDR1 SQVTM, CDR2 ANQGSEA. CDR3 length: 16 residues. V lost 4 bases to trimming and J lost 7 bases, with 25 bases between them.

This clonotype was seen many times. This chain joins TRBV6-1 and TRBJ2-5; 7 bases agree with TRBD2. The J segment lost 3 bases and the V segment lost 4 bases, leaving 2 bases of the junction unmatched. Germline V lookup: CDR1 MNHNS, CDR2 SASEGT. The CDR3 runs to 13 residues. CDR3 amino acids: CASSGLAEETQYF. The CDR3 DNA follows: TGTGCCAGCAGTGGGCTAGCGGAAGAGACCCAGTACTTC.